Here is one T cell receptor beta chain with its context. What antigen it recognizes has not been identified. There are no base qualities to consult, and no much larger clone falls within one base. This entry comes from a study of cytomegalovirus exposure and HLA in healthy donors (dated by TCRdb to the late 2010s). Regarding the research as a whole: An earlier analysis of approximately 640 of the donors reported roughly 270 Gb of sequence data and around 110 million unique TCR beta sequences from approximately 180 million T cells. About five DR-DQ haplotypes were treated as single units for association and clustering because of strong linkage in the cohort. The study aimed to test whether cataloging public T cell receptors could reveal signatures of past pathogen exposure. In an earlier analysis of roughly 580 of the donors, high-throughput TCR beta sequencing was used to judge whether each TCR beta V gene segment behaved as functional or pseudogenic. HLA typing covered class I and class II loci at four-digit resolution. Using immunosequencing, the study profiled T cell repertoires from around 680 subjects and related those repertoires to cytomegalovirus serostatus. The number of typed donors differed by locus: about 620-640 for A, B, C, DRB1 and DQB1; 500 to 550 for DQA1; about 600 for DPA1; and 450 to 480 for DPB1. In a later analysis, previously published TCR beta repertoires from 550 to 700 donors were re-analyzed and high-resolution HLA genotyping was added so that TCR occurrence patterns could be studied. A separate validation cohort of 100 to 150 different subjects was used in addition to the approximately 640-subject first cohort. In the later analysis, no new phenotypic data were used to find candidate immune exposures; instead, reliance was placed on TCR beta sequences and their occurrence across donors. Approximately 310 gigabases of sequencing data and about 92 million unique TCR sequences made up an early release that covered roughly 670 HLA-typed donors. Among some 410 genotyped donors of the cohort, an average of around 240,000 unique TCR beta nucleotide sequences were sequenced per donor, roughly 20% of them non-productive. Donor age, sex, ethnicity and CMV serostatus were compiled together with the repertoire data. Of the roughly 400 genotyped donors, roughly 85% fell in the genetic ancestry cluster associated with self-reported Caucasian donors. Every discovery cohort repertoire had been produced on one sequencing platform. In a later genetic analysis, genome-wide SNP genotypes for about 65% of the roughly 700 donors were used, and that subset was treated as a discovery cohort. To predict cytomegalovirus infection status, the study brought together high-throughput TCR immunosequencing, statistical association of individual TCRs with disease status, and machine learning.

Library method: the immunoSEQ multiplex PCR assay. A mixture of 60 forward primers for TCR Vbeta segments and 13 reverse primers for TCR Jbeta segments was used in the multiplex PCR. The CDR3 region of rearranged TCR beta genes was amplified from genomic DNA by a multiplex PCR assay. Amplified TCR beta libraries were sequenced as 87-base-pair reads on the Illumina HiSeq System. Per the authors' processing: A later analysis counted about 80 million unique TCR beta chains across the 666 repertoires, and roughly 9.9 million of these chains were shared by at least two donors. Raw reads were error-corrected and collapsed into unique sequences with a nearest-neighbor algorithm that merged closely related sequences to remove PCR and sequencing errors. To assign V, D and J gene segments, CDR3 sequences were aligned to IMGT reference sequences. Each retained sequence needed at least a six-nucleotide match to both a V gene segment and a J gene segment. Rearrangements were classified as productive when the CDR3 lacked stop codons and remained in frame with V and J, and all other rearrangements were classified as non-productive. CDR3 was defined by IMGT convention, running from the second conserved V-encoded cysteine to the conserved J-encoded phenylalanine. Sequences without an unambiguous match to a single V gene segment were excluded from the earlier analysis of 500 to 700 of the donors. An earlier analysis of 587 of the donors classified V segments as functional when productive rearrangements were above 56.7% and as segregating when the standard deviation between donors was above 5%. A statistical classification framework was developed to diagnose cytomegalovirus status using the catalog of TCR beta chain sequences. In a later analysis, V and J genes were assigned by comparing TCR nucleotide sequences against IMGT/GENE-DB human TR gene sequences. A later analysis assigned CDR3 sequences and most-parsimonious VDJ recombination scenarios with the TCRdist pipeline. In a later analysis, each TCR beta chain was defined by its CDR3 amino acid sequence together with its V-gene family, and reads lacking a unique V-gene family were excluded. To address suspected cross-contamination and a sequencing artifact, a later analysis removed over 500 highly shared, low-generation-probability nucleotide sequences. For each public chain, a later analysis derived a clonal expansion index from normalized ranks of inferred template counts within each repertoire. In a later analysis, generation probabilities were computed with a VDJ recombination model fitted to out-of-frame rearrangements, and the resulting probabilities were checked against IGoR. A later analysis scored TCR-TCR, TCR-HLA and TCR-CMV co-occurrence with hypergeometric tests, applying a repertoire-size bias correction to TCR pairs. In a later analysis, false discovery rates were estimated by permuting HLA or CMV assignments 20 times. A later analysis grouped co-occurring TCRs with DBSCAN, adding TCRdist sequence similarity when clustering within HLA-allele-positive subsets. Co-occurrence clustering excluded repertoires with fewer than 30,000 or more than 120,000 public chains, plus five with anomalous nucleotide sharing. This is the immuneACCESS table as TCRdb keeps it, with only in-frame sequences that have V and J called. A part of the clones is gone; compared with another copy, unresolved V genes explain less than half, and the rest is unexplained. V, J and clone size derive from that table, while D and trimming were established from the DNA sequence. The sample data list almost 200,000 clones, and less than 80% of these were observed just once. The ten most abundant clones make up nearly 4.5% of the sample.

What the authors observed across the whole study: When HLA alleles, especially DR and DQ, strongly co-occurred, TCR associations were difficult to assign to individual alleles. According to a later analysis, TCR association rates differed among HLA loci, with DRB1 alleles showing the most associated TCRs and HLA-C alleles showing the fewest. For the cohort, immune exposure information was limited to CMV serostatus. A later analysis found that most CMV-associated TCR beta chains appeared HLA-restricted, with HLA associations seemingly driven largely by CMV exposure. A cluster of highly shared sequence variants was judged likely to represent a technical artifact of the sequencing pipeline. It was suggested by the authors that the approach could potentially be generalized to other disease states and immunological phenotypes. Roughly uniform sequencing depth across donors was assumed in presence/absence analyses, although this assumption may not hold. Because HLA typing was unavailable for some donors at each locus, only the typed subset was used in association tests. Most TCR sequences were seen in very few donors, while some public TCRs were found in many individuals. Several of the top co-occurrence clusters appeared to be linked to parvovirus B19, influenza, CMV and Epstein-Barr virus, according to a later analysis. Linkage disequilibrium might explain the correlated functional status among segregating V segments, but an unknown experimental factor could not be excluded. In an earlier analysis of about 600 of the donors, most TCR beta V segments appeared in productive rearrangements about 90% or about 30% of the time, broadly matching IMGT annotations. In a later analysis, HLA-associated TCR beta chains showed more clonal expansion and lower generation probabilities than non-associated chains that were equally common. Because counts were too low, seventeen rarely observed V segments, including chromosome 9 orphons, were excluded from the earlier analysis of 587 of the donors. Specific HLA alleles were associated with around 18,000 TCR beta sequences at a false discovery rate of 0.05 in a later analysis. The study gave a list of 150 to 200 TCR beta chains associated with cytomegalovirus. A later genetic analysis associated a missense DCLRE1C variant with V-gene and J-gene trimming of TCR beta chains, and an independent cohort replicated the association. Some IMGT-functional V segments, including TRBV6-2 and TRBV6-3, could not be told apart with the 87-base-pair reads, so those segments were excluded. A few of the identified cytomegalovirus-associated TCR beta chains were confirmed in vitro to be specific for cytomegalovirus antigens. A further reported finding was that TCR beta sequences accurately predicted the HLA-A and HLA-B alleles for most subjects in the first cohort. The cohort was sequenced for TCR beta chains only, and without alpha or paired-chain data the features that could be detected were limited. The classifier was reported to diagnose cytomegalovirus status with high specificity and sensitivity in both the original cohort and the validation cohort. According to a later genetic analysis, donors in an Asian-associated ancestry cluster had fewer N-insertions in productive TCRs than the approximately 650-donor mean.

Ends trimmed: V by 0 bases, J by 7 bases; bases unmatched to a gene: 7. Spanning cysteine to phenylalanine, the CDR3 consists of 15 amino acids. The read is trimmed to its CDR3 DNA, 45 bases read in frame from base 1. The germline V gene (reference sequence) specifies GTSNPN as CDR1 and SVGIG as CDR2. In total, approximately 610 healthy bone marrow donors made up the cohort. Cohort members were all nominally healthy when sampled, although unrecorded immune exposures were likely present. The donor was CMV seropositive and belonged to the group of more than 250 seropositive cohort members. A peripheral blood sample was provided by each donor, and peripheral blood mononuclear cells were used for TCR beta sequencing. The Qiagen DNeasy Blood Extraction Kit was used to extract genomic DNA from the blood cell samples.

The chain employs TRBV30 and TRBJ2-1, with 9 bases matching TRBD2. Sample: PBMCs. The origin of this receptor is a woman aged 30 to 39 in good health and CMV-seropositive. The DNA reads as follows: TGTGCCTGGAGTGTTAGCGGGAGTTTTGAGAATGAGCAGTTCTTC. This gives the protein CAWSVSGSFENEQFF.